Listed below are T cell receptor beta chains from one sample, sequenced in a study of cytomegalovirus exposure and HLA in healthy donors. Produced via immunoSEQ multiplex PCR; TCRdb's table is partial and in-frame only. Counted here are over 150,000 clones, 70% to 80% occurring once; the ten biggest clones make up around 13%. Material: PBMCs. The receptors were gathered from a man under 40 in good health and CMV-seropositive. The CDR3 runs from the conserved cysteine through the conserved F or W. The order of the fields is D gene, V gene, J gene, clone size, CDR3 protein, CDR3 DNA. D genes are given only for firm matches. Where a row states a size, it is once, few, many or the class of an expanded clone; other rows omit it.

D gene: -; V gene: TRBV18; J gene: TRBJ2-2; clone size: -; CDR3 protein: CASSPPRSSKGELFF; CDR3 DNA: TGTGCCAGCTCACCACCGAGAAGTTCGAAGGGGGAGCTGTTTTTT
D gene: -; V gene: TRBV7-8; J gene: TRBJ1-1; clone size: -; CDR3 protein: CASSQSGSGFDTEAFF; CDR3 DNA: TGTGCCAGCAGCCAAAGCGGATCGGGGTTTGACACTGAAGCTTTCTTT
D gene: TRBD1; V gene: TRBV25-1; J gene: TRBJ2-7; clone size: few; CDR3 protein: CASSESGDRYYEQYF; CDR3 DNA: TGTGCCAGCAGTGAATCCGGGGACAGGTACTACGAGCAGTACTTC
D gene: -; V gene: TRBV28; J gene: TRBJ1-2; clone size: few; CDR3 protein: CASSQINYGYTF; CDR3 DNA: TGTGCCAGCAGCCAAATTAACTATGGCTACACCTTC
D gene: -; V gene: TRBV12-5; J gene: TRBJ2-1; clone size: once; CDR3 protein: CASGSVPEVGDEQFF; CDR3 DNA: TGTGCTAGTGGTTCTGTACCCGAGGTGGGAGATGAGCAGTTCTTC
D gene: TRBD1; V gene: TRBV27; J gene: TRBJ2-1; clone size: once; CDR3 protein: CASRYAGTAIYNEQFF; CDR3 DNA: TGTGCCAGCCGTTACGCCGGGACAGCGATCTACAATGAGCAGTTCTTC
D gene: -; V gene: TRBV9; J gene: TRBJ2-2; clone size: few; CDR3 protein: CASSVGSGTGELFF; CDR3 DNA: TGTGCCAGCAGCGTAGGTTCGGGCACCGGGGAGCTGTTTTTT
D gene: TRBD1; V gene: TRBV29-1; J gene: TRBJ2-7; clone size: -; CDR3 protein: CSVKKRAGGAYEQYF; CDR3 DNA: TGCAGCGTCAAAAAGAGGGCAGGGGGCGCGTACGAGCAGTACTTC
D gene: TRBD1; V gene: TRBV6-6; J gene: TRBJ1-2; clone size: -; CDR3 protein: CASSVDRVDWGYTF; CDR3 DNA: TGTGCCAGCAGCGTTGACAGGGTTGACTGGGGCTACACCTTC
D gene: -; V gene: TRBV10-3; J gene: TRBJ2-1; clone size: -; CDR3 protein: CAISDSGSYNEQFF; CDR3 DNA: TGTGCCATCAGTGATTCGGGCTCCTACAATGAGCAGTTCTTC
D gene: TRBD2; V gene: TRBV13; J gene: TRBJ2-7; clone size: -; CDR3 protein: CASNFRGDPYEQYF; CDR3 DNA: TGTGCCAGTAACTTTCGGGGGGATCCCTACGAGCAGTACTTC
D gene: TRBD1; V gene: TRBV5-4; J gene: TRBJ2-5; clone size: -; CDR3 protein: CASSQTTGIQETQYF; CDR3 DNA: TGTGCCAGCAGCCAGACGACAGGGATTCAAGAGACCCAGTACTTC
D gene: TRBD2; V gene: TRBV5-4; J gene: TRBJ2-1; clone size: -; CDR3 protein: CASSLGAGGYNEQFF; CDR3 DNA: TGTGCCAGCAGCTTGGGAGCGGGAGGTTACAATGAGCAGTTCTTC
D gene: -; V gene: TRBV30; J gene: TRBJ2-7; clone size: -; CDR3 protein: CAWSDFYEQYF; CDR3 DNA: TGTGCCTGGAGTGACTTCTACGAGCAGTACTTC
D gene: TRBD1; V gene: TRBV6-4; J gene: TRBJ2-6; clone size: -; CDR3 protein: CASSDVGGAGANVLTF; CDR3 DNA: TGTGCCAGCAGTGACGTAGGGGGCGCCGGGGCCAACGTCCTGACTTTC
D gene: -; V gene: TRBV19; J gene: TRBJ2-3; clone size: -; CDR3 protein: CASSWGPARLAQYF; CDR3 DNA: TGTGCCAGTAGTTGGGGGCCGGCGCGGTTGGCGCAGTATTTT